This T cell receptor (beta chain) was sequenced for a study of CD8+ T cells in alopecia areata. Turning to the study itself: Tofacitinib dosing lasted 6 to 18 months, which was then followed by 6 months off drug.

Reverse transcription of extracted RNA yielded cDNA, which provided the sequencing template. Assay used: immunoSEQ multiplex PCR; TCRdb lists only in-frame clones, some missing. The sample holds more than 90,000 clones, roughly two fifths seen once. The CDR3 length is 18 residues. This clone was seen a few times. Specimens obtained from alopecia areata patients comprised lesional scalp punch biopsies and peripheral blood. The chain joins TRBV21-1 to TRBJ2-1; the table's TRBD2 call for D was not verified on the DNA. TRBV21-1 counts as a pseudogene. The specimen was CD4+ T cells sorted from blood. The receptor comes from a human donor with alopecia areata. The chain's CDR3 is CASSKVGGLAFSYNEQFF. The CDR3 DNA reads TGTGCCAGCAGCAAAGTAGGGGGACTAGCGTTCTCCTACAATGAGCAGTTCTTC.